This T cell receptor (beta chain) was recovered during a study of shared clonotypes between healthy human individuals. The V end lost 3 bases, the J end lost 0 bases, and 8 bases lay between the germline ends. In germline, CDR1 is MNHEY, CDR2 SMNVEV (reference sequence). The CDR3 has 14 amino acids. Generated by immunoSEQ multiplex PCR, the TCRdb table keeps only in-frame clones and is missing some. Among about 480,000 clones listed, about three quarters were seen once. V gene TRBV27 combines with J gene TRBJ1-1; D ambiguous. Sequencing input: PBMCs. This receptor was identified in a middle-aged woman in good health. Some clones in this sample may be carry-over from other donors' samples. CDR3 sequence (DNA): TGTGCCAGCAGTTTCGGCGTTCTGAACACTGAAGCTTTCTTT. Translation gives CASSFGVLNTEAFF.